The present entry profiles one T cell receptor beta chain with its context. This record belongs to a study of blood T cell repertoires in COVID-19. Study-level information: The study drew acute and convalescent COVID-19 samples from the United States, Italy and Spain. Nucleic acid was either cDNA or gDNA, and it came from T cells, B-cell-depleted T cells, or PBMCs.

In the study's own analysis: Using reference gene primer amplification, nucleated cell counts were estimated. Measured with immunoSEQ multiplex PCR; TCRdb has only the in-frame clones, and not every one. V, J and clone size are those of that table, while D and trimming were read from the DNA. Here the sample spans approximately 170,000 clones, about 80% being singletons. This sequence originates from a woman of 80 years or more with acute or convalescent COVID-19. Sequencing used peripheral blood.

CDR3 in DNA: TGTGCCAGCAGCTCCCCCTACAATGAGCAGTTCTTC. Translation gives CASSSPYNEQFF. This chain links TRBV6-5 with TRBJ2-1; no firm D call. The germline V gene encodes CDR1 MNHEY and CDR2 SVGAGI. Trimming removed 6 bases at V and 2 bases at J, with 5 bases between. This CDR3 comprises 12 residues.